The 31 T cell receptor beta chains given below trace back to one sample, sequenced in a study of PD-1 blockade in classical Hodgkin lymphoma. The data were produced by immunoSEQ multiplex PCR, yet TCRdb's version contains in-frame clones alone and is incomplete. The data show some 27,000 clones, about 82% seen once. Time point here: cycle 4 day 1 (C4D1), after about 6 weeks of nivolumab. All the patients suffered relapse after autologous stem cell transplantation, and brentuximab vedotin exposure differed. This specimen consisted of peripheral blood mononuclear cells (PBMCs), obtained before the fourth cycle of nivolumab. The receptors here all came from a human donor with classical Hodgkin lymphoma.

The chain links TRBV2 to TRBJ2-2; the D is unclear. Deletions cut 1 base from V and 1 base from J, with 7 bases between. The germline gives CDR1 SNHLY, CDR2 FYNNEI. The CDR3 extends over 15 amino acids. CDR3 loop: CASSEVNGNTGELFF. Written as DNA, the CDR3 is TGTGCCAGCAGTGAAGTCAACGGGAACACCGGGGAGCTGTTTTTT.

The count of this clone is one. The V and J genes are TRBV30 and TRBJ1-2; tentatively, D is TRBD1 (6 bases). From germline, CDR1 is GTSNPN and CDR2 SVGIG (reference sequence). The CDR3 has 12 residues. With 1 base removed from V and 8 bases from J, the gap between germline ends came to 11 bases. The CDR3 region has the DNA TGTGCCTGGAGTGACGGGGGCGAAGGCTACACCTTC. It specifies CAWSDGGEGYTF.

The chain employs TRBV30 and TRBJ1-3; TRBD1 aligns across 8 bases. The germline gives CDR1 GTSNPN, CDR2 SVGIG (reference sequence). This CDR3 spans 13 amino acids. The CDR3 coding sequence is TGTCCGGGACAGGAGAACTCTGGAAACACCATATATTTT. Amino acids: CPGQENSGNTIYF.

V is TRBV5-6 and J is TRBJ2-7, with D unresolved. The CDR3 spans 14 residues. Trimming left V 0 bases short and J 3 bases short, with 10 bases between. Germline CDR1 and CDR2: SGHDT and YYEEEE. The CDR3 reads CASSLALQDYEQYF. The CDR3 DNA is TGTGCCAGCAGCTTGGCCCTACAAGACTACGAGCAGTACTTC.

The V gene is TRBV5-6, the J gene TRBJ2-7; D perhaps matches TRBD2 (5 bases). Trimming took 0 bases from V and 2 from J, leaving 12 bases between them. The CDR3 is 15 residues long. The V gene's germline CDR1 is SGHDT and CDR2 YYEEEE. CDR3 sequence: CASSLEVGGPYEQYF. CDR3 DNA: TGTGCCAGCAGCTTGGAGGTCGGAGGTCCCTACGAGCAGTACTTC.

The genes are TRBV5-6 and TRBJ1-6, with no clear D. Looked up from germline, CDR1 is SGHDT and CDR2 is YYEEEE. The CDR3 length is 17 residues. Trimming took off 3 bases at V and 0 bases at J, with 13 bases between the two ends. The CDR3 bases are TGTGCCAGCAGCTCGCTTCCGGCCAGCTCCTATAATTCACCCCTCCACTTT. It yields the protein CASSSLPASSYNSPLHF. Drawing the rest from reference TRBV5-6 and TRBJ1-6, the complete variable domain is DAGVTQSPTHLIKTRGQQVTLRCSPKSGHDTVSWYQQALGQGPQFIFQYYEEEERQRGNFPDRFSGHQFPNYSSELNVNALLLGDSALYLCASSSLPASSYNSPLHFGNGTRLTVT.

The V gene is TRBV5-1, the J gene TRBJ2-2; TRBD1 aligns across 7 bases. The CDR3 length is 17 residues. Germline values: CDR1 SGHRS, CDR2 YFSETQ. V shed 4 bases and J 4 bases; nucleotides not matched to a gene: 13. CDR3 nucleotide sequence: TGCGCCAGCAGCGTACTGGACAGGCCTCTGGGCACCGGGGAGCTGTTTTTT. It encodes CASSVLDRPLGTGELFF.

Within the sample, this clone is medium-sized (0.01 to 0.1%). This chain joins TRBV7-2 and TRBJ1-3; D uncertain. Germline CDR1 is SGHTA and CDR2 is FQGNSA. Between the trimmed V and J ends, which lost 1 base and 2 bases, there was a span of 12 bases. The CDR3 has 16 amino acids. The CDR3 spells CASSLVLGGTGNTIYF. In nucleotides, the CDR3 is TGTGCCAGCAGCTTAGTTCTAGGTGGGACTGGAAACACCATATATTTT.

The CDR3: CATSRDLADNEQFF. CDR3 coding DNA: TGTGCCACCAGCAGAGATCTAGCGGACAATGAGCAGTTCTTC. The chain joins TRBV15 to TRBJ2-1; 7 nucleotides match TRBD2. The CDR3 extends over 14 amino acids. The J segment lost 5 bases and the V segment lost 0 bases, leaving 1 base of the junction unmatched. Germline lookup yields CDR1 LNHNV and CDR2 YYDKDF (reference sequence).

This clone has a single count. The chain recombines TRBV6-6 with TRBJ2-7; possible D gene TRBD1, 6 bases. The ends were cut back, 2 bases at V and 5 bases at J, with 13 bases in the middle. This CDR3 has 14 residues. Germline V gene lookup returns CDR1 MNHNY and CDR2 SVGAGI (reference sequence). The CDR3: CASSYIQGSHEQYF. CDR3 nucleotides: TGTGCCAGCAGTTACATTCAGGGGTCCCACGAGCAGTACTTC.

The rearrangement links TRBV4-2 to TRBJ2-6, with TRBD2 as a possible D gene (6 bases). Trimming took 0 bases from V and 4 from J, leaving 7 bases between them. The germline V gene encodes CDR1 LGHNA and CDR2 YNFKEQ. The CDR3 spans 15 residues. This chain's CDR3 is CASSQEGGGANVLTF. In nucleotides, the CDR3 is TGTGCCAGCAGCCAAGAGGGGGGAGGGGCCAACGTCCTGACTTTC.

This clone occurred once. This chain connects TRBV7-9 to TRBJ2-5; D not resolved. CDR1 SEHNR and CDR2 FQNEAQ come from the germline V gene (reference sequence). V was cut by 0 bases and J by 4 bases, with 3 bases left in between. The CDR3 sequence is 12 residues long. CDR3 sequence reads: CASSLALETQYF. CDR3 DNA: TGTGCCAGCAGCTTAGCGCTAGAGACCCAGTACTTC.

J is TRBJ2-6 and V is TRBV4-1; D call uncertain. The CDR3 totals 21 residues. V was trimmed by 3 bases and J by 0 bases, leaving 24 bases between them. In germline, CDR1 is MGHRA, CDR2 YSYEKL. In DNA, the CDR3 is TGCGCCAGCAGCCAGCCGGGTCAACACCTGGGCCCCCTCTCTGGGGCCAACGTCCTGACTTTC. Its protein product is CASSQPGQHLGPLSGANVLTF.

The J gene is TRBJ2-7, the V gene TRBV11-2; 10 nucleotides match TRBD1. The germline CDR1 and CDR2 sequences are SGHAT and FQNNGV. The junction had 5 bases not matched to a gene; V was cut back by 4 bases and J by 2 bases. The CDR3 totals 15 residues. In nucleotides, the CDR3 is TGTGCCAGCAGCTATACCGGGACAGGGGCCTACGAGCAGTACTTC. Protein product: CASSYTGTGAYEQYF.

The rearrangement joins TRBV5-1 to TRBJ2-5, with no clear D. V lost 4 bases, J lost 5 bases, and 15 bases lay in between. CDR1 and CDR2 from the germline V gene are SGHRS and YFSETQ. The CDR3 contains 14 residues. This chain's CDR3 is CASSLVSGRETQYF. Here the CDR3 DNA reads TGCGCCAGCAGCCTCGTTTCGGGTAGGGAGACCCAGTACTTC.

The chain has TRBV5-6 and TRBJ2-5; D uncertain. The CDR3 has 11 amino acids. The germline V gene encodes CDR1 SGHDT and CDR2 YYEEEE. V was shortened by 3 bases and J by 5 bases, with 5 bases between the two germline ends. CDR3 nucleotide sequence: TGTGCCAGCAGCTCCCGGGAGACCCAGTACTTC. Translated, it gives CASSSRETQYF.

The rearrangement joins TRBV25-1 to TRBJ1-4, with D possibly TRBD1 on 5 matching bases. The CDR3 is 15 residues long. V was shortened by 0 bases and J by 10 bases, with 15 bases between the two germline ends. CDR1 is MGHDK and CDR2 is SYGVNS in the germline V gene. This chain's CDR3 is CASSEYSGQGGKLFF. The CDR3 DNA is TGTGCCAGCAGTGAATATAGTGGGCAGGGAGGAAAACTGTTTTTT.

The CDR3 DNA follows: TGTGCCATCAGCGACACCGGGACTAGCGGGAACGAGCAGTACTTC. Encoded protein: CAISDTGTSGNEQYF. The V call is TRBV10-3, the J call TRBJ2-7; 13 positions match TRBD2. The V segment lost 6 bases and the J segment 5 bases; nucleotides outside the gene matches: 7. This CDR3 is built from 15 residues. Germline loops: CDR1 ENHRY, CDR2 SYGVKD.

Comment on this clone: Other nucleotide sequences in the sample specify the same CDR3. The V gene is TRBV29-1, the J gene TRBJ1-1, with TRBD1 matching 7 bases. Germline V gene sequence: CDR1 SQVTM, CDR2 ANQGSEA. The junction had 6 bases not matched to a gene; V was cut back by 4 bases and J by 4 bases. The CDR3 is made up of 13 amino acids. CDR3 region: CSVGQGGGTEAFF. Written as DNA, the CDR3 is TGCAGCGTTGGTCAGGGGGGGGGCACTGAAGCTTTCTTT.

The V gene is TRBV4-1, the J gene TRBJ1-2; tentative D call: TRBD1 (6 bases). The V end lost 4 bases, the J end lost 5 bases, and 20 bases lay between the germline ends. Per the germline V gene, CDR1 is MGHRA and CDR2 is YSYEKL. This CDR3 has 16 amino acids. The CDR3, as DNA: TGCGCCAGCAGCCTAGACCCGGGCGGGACACTTTATGGCTACACCTTC. Translating it yields CASSLDPGGTLYGYTF.

This clone was detected only once. The rearrangement uses TRBV4-2 and TRBJ1-5; no definite D call. This CDR3 is built from 13 residues. Trimming stripped 0 bases from V and 6 bases from J, with 6 bases between. The V gene's germline CDR1 is LGHNA and CDR2 YNFKEQ. As DNA, the CDR3 is TGTGCCAGCAGCCAAGATCTCAGTCAGCCCCAGCATTTT. Its protein is CASSQDLSQPQHF.

V is TRBV5-6 and J is TRBJ2-3; D not resolved. The CDR3 has 13 amino acids. The V gene's germline CDR1 is SGHDT and CDR2 YYEEEE. The ends were cut back, 0 bases at V and 2 bases at J, with 4 bases in the middle. CDR3 sequence (DNA): TGTGCCAGCAGCTTGGAGGCCACAGATACGCAGTATTTT. Residues: CASSLEATDTQYF. The full variable domain, its missing parts supplied by reference TRBV5-6 and TRBJ2-3, is DAGVTQSPTHLIKTRGQQVTLRCSPKSGHDTVSWYQQALGQGPQFIFQYYEEEERQRGNFPDRFSGHQFPNYSSELNVNALLLGDSALYLCASSLEATDTQYFGPGTRLTVL.

This chain uses TRBV6-4 with TRBJ2-3, with 14 bases aligning to TRBD2. The V and J ends lost 6 bases and 4 bases, in that order; junction bases with no gene match: 3. The CDR3 has 15 residues. CDR1 and CDR2 from the germline V gene are MRHNA and SNTAGT. The CDR3 reads CASSGTSGSSDTQYF. In DNA form, the CDR3 reads TGTGCCAGCAGCGGGACTAGCGGGAGTTCAGATACGCAGTATTTT.

The gene calls are TRBV7-2 and TRBJ2-5; 7 bases agree with TRBD1. Trimming cost V 5 bases and J 3 bases; bases outside gene matches: 6. The CDR3 sequence is 14 residues long. Germline CDR1 is SGHTA and CDR2 is FQGNSA. The CDR3 DNA is TGTGCCAGCAGCCAAACTACAGGGGAAGAGACCCAGTACTTC. Protein sequence: CASSQTTGEETQYF.

The chain is built from TRBV14 and TRBJ2-7; D gene ambiguous. The CDR3 sequence is 10 residues long. In germline, CDR1 is SGHDN, CDR2 FVKESK. V lost 7 bases and J lost 6, with 7 bases in between. The CDR3 is CASIHAEQYF. In nucleotides, the CDR3 is TGTGCCAGCATCCATGCCGAGCAGTACTTC.

J is TRBJ1-1 and V is TRBV23-1; a weak D match, TRBD1 (6 bases). TRBV23-1 is known as an ORF, though its function is uncertain. V was clipped by 6 bases and J by 10 bases, with 9 bases between them. There are 10 residues in the CDR3. The DNA for the CDR3 is TGCGCCAGCAGGACAGGAGGAGCTTTCTTT. Translation: CASRTGGAFF.

This chain uses TRBV5-4 with TRBJ2-3; TRBD2 matches at 10 bases. The V gene's germline CDR1 is SGHNT and CDR2 YYREEE (reference sequence). The CDR3 has 19 residues. V trimming: 0 bases; J trimming: 0 bases; junction bases outside the gene matches: 10. CDR3 sequence: CASSLGGLAGVSSTDTQYF. For the CDR3, the DNA is TGTGCCAGCAGCTTGGGGGGGCTAGCGGGAGTTTCTAGCACAGATACGCAGTATTTT.

The genes are TRBV5-1 and TRBJ2-5; unclear D gene. The length of the CDR3 is 15 residues. V lost 1 base and J 1 base, leaving 11 bases between the germline ends. Germline values: CDR1 SGHRS, CDR2 YFSETQ. The CDR3 DNA follows: TGCGCCAGCAGCTTGATGTCGCGTTTCCAAGAGACCCAGTACTTC. Translation: CASSLMSRFQETQYF.

There are a few counts of this clone. This rearrangement joins TRBV28 to TRBJ2-3; D remains unclear. The CDR3 covers 14 residues. In germline, CDR1 is MDHEN, CDR2 SYDVKM. V lost 3 bases and J lost 2, with 9 bases in between. The CDR3 DNA is TGTGCCAGCAGTTTTGCGTTCGCCACAGATACGCAGTATTTT. Protein: CASSFAFATDTQYF.

The V call is TRBV11-2, the J call TRBJ2-7; no reliable D call. Trimming removed 2 bases at V and 4 bases at J, with 6 bases between. Looked up from germline, CDR1 is SGHAT and CDR2 is FQNNGV. CDR3 length: 12 residues. This CDR3 is CASSLNFYEQYF. CDR3 DNA sequence: TGTGCCAGCAGCTTAAATTTTTACGAGCAGTACTTC.

This clone was seen more than once but under ten times. The gene calls are TRBV4-1 and TRBJ2-7; 8 nucleotides line up with TRBD2. Trimming cost V 1 base and J 6 bases; bases outside gene matches: 5. The germline V gene has CDR1 MGHRA and CDR2 YSYEKL. The CDR3 extends over 14 amino acids. This CDR3 is CASSQGPGGGEQYF. CDR3 nucleotides: TGCGCCAGCAGCCAAGGGCCGGGAGGGGGCGAGCAGTACTTC.